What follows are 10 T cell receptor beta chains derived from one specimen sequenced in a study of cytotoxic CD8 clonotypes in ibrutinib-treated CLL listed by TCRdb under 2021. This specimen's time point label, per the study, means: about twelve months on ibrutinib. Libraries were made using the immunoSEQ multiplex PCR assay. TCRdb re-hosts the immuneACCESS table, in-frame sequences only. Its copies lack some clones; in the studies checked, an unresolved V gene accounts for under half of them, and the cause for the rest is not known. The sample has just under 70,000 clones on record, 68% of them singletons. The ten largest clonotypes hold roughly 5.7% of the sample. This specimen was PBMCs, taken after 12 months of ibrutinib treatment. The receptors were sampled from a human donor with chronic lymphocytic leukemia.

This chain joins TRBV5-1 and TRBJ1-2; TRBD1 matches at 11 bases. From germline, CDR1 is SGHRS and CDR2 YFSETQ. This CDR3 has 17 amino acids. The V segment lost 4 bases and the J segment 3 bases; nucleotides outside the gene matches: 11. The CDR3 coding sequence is TGCGCCAGCAGCCTCGGACAGGGGGCGATGGCTTACTATGGCTACACCTTC. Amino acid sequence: CASSLGQGAMAYYGYTF.

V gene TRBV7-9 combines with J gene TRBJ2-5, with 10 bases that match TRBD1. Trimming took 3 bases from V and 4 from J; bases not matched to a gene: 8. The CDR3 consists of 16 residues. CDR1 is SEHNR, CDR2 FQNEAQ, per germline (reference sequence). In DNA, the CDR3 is TGTGCCAGCAGCTTGCCCCCCGGGACAGGGGTAGAGACCCAGTACTTC. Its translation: CASSLPPGTGVETQYF.

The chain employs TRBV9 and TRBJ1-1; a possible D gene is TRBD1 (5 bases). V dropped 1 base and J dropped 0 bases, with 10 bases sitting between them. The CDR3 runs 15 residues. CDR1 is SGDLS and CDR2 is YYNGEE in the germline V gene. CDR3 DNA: TGTGCCAGCAGCGTATTTCAGGACATGAACACTGAAGCTTTCTTT. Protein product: CASSVFQDMNTEAFF.

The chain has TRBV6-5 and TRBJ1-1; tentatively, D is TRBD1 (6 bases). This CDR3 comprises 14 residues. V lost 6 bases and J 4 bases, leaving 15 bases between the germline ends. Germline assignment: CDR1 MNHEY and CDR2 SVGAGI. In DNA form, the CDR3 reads TGTGCCAGCAGACGATACAGGGAATTCACTGAAGCTTTCTTT. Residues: CASRRYREFTEAFF.

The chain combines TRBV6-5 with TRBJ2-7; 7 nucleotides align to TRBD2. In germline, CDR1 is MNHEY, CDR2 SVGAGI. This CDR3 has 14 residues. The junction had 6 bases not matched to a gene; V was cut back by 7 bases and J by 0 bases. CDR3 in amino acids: CASNRGGLSYEQYF. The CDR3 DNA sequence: TGTGCCAGCAATCGCGGGGGACTCTCCTACGAGCAGTACTTC.

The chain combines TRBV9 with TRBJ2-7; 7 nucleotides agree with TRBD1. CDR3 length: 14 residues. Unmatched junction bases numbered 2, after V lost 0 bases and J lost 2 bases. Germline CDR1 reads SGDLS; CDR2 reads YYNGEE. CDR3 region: CASSVGTGPYEQYF. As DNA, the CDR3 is TGTGCCAGCAGCGTAGGGACAGGCCCCTACGAGCAGTACTTC.

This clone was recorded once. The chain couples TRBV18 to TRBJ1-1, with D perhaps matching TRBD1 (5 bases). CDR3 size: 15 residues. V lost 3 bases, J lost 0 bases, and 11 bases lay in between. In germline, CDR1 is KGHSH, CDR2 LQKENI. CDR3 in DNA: TGTGCCAGCTCACCCCCGCGGGACTTGAACACTGAAGCTTTCTTT. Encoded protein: CASSPPRDLNTEAFF.

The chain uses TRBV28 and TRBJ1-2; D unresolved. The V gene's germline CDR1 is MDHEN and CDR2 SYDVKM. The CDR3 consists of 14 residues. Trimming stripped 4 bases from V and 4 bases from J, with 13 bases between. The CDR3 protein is CASSWGVGPYGYTF. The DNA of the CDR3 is TGTGCCAGCAGTTGGGGTGTGGGTCCCTATGGCTACACCTTC.

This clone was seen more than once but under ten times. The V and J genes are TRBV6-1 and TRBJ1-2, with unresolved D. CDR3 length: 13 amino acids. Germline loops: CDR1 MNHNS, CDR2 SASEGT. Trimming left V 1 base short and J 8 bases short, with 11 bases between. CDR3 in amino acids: CASSEELLSGYTF. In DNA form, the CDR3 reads TGTGCCAGCAGTGAAGAATTATTGAGCGGCTACACCTTC.

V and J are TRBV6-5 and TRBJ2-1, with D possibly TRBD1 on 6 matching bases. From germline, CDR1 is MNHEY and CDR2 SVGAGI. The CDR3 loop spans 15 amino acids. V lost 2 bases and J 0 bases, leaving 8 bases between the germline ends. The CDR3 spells CASSYQGSSYNEQFF. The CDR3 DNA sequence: TGTGCCAGCAGTTACCAGGGGAGCTCCTACAATGAGCAGTTCTTC.